The 27 T cell receptor beta chains listed next were all sequenced from one sample in a study of blood T cells in healthy people across ages. It was with a sample-barcoded 5' primer and a J-beta primer mix that a second PCR of roughly 7 to 12 cycles was run. One entry per CDR3 protein, called by TCRdb with MiXCR from the 5' RACE reads. The table has 650,000 to 1,000,000 distinct CDR3 sequences, 35% to 60% seen once. The sequenced sample was blood. All receptors derive from a man older than 75 in good health.

J is TRBJ2-3 and V is TRBV5-1; tentatively, D is TRBD1 (6 bases). The V and J ends lost 6 bases and 1 base respectively, with 18 bases between them. Germline V gene lookup returns CDR1 SGHRS and CDR2 YFSETQ. The CDR3 runs 16 residues. In nucleotides, the CDR3 is TGCGCCAGCACCACGGTAGGCAGGGGAGGCACAGATACGCAGTATTTT. It codes for CASTTVGRGGTDTQYF.

This clonotype appeared a few times. The rearrangement joins TRBV7-8 to TRBJ1-1; D remains unclear. The CDR3 is made up of 13 amino acids. V was shortened by 5 bases and J by 5 bases, with 12 bases between the two germline ends. Germline lookup yields CDR1 SGHVS and CDR2 FQNEAQ. The CDR3 nucleotides are TGTGCCAGCAGCGCGAGATTGGGGACTGAAGCTTTCTTT. This codes for CASSARLGTEAFF.

The rearrangement uses TRBV6-6 and TRBJ2-1, with TRBD2 identical over 10 bases. Germline V lookup: CDR1 MNHNY, CDR2 SVGAGI (reference sequence). The CDR3 sequence is 16 residues long. V shed 4 bases and J 4 bases; nucleotides not matched to a gene: 7. Here the CDR3 reads CASSWEATSGYNEQFF. DNA for the CDR3: TGTGCCAGCAGTTGGGAAGCGACTAGCGGGTACAATGAGCAGTTCTTC.

This clonotype came up once. The chain has TRBV4-3 and TRBJ2-2; D gene unclear. The CDR3 consists of 17 residues. Germline CDR1 and CDR2: LGHNA and YSLEER. Trimming pared 2 bases from V and 2 bases from J, leaving 15 bases between. The CDR3 nucleotides are TGCGCCAGCAGCCAAAGCGACAATTCCGTCAACACCGGGGAGCTGTTTTTT. It yields the protein CASSQSDNSVNTGELFF.

The count of this clonotype is one. The V gene is TRBV20-1, the J gene TRBJ1-1, with unresolved D. The germline gives CDR1 DFQATT, CDR2 SNEGSKA (reference sequence). The CDR3 has 12 amino acids. CDR3 sequence reads: CNGRGLGTEAFF. For the CDR3, the DNA is TGCAACGGCCGGGGTTTGGGCACTGAAGCTTTCTTT.

CDR3 in DNA: TGCAGCGTTGAGAGGGTTACAGGGGCCAACGTCCTGACTTTC. This sequence encodes CSVERVTGANVLTF. The V and J genes are TRBV29-1 and TRBJ2-6; possible D gene TRBD2, 5 bases. This CDR3 has 14 residues. Trimming left V 3 bases short and J 4 bases short, with 10 bases between. In germline, CDR1 is SQVTM, CDR2 ANQGSEA.

The table lists this clonotype with a few counts. The chain carries TRBV7-2 and TRBJ2-5; D may be TRBD1 or TRBD2 (5 bases each). Germline CDR1 SGHTA, CDR2 FQGNSA. The length of the CDR3 is 12 residues. Trimming removed 7 bases from V and 11 bases from J, with 17 bases in between. This CDR3 is CASNGASAKQYF. DNA of the CDR3: TGTGCCAGCAACGGGGCCAGCGCCAAGCAGTACTTC.

This clonotype was recorded a few times. A read error may account for a junction end that differs from germline. The chain joins TRBV28 to TRBJ2-7; weak D call: TRBD2 (5 bases). CDR1 and CDR2 from the germline V gene are MDHEN and SYDVKM. The CDR3 consists of 12 residues. The CDR3 reads CATEGLSYGQYF. The CDR3, as DNA: TGTGCCACCGAGGGCCTGTCCTACGGGCAGTACTTC.

The chain combines TRBV7-9 with TRBJ2-1, with D uncertain. The V gene lost 7 bases and the J gene lost 11 bases, with 15 bases spanning the gap. CDR1 and CDR2 (germline): SEHNR, FQNEAQ (reference sequence). CDR3 length: 12 residues. The CDR3 DNA is TGTGCCAGCAACAGTGGCGTCATACAGCAGTTCTTC. Translating gives CASNSGVIQQFF.

This clonotype turned up a few times. V and J are TRBV6-1 and TRBJ2-1; no clear D. V shed 6 bases and J shed 5 bases, with 20 bases lying between them. The CDR3 spans 16 residues. The germline V gene encodes CDR1 MNHNS and CDR2 SASEGT. The DNA of the CDR3 is TGTGCCAGCAGCCGCTTAGGAGAACCAAGGAACAATGAGCAGTTCTTC. Translating it yields CASSRLGEPRNNEQFF.

This clonotype was counted at least ten times. The chain joins TRBV29-1 to TRBJ2-1; 9 bases line up with TRBD1. This CDR3 is built from 15 residues. Germline trimming cut 6 bases from V and 6 bases from J; bases unmatched to any gene: 12. CDR1 SQVTM and CDR2 ANQGSEA come from the germline V gene. The CDR3 is CSVNTGTGFFNEQFF. The CDR3 DNA reads as TGCAGCGTCAACACCGGGACAGGGTTTTTCAATGAGCAGTTCTTC.

For this clonotype: Its ends do not fully match the called genes, so a read error is possible. The chain links TRBV28 to TRBJ2-7; 7 bases are shared with TRBD2. Germline CDR1 and CDR2: MDHEN and SYDVKM. The CDR3 totals 14 residues. CDR3 region: CASAVSGKVYEQCF. CDR3 in DNA: TGTGCCAGCGCGGTAAGCGGGAAAGTCTACGAGCAGTGCTTC.

The DNA for the CDR3 is TGCAGTGCTAGATCGGGACAGACAAACACTGAAGCTTTCTTT. Translated, it gives CSARSGQTNTEAFF. The chain employs TRBV20-1 and TRBJ1-1, with TRBD1 matching 7 bases. With V trimmed by 2 bases and J by 2 bases, 5 bases remained unmatched. Per germline, CDR1 DFQATT and CDR2 SNEGSKA (reference sequence). CDR3 length equals 14 residues.

The chain carries TRBV11-3 and TRBJ2-7; D is ambiguous. The CDR3 contains 14 residues. Trimming removed 3 bases from V and 7 bases from J, with 16 bases in between. CDR1 is SGHNT, CDR2 YENEEA, per germline. The CDR3 sequence: CASSLGRLQDEQYF. The DNA for the CDR3 is TGTGCCAGCAGCTTGGGCAGGCTCCAAGATGAGCAGTACTTC.

The CDR3 DNA follows: TGCGTCAGTAATAGCGGAACCACCTACAATGAGCAGTTCTTC. It is translated as CVSNSGTTYNEQFF. V and J are TRBV5-1 and TRBJ2-1; D possibly corresponds to TRBD2 (6 bases). This CDR3 is 14 amino acids long. Germline loops: CDR1 SGHRS, CDR2 YFSETQ.

The table lists this clonotype with a few counts. V is TRBV12-3 or TRBV12-4 and J is TRBJ2-3; D gene ambiguous. V was clipped by 5 bases and J by 3 bases, with 9 bases between them. The CDR3 totals 13 residues. CDR3 amino acids: CASSVLGTDTQYF. The CDR3 region has the DNA TGTGCCAGCAGTGTCCTAGGAACAGATACGCAGTATTTT.

V gene TRBV20-1 combines with J gene TRBJ1-2; no clear D. CDR1 is DFQATT, CDR2 SNEGSKA, per germline (reference sequence). The CDR3 consists of 11 residues. V was trimmed by 6 bases and J by 8 bases, leaving 13 bases between them. The CDR3 protein is CSAAILEGYTF. DNA of the CDR3: TGCAGTGCCGCCATCTTGGAGGGCTACACCTTC.

This chain's CDR3 is CSARDGKRVHEQFF. The CDR3 DNA follows: TGCAGTGCTAGAGATGGTAAGCGGGTCCACGAGCAGTTCTTC. V is TRBV20-1 and J is TRBJ2-1; tentative D call: TRBD2 (6 bases). The V end was cut by 0 bases, the J end by 10 bases, with 16 bases between. Per germline, CDR1 DFQATT and CDR2 SNEGSKA (reference sequence). This CDR3 comprises 14 residues.

This chain links TRBV2 with TRBJ2-1, with D perhaps matching TRBD2 (5 bases). V was pared by 6 bases and J by 12 bases, with 18 bases between. Germline lookup yields CDR1 SNHLY and CDR2 FYNNEI. The CDR3 has 13 residues. CDR3 region: CASSPDGVISQFF. The CDR3 DNA reads as TGTGCCAGCAGCCCGGACGGGGTTATTTCGCAGTTCTTC.

The chain joins TRBV20-1 to TRBJ2-4; D call uncertain. The J call is in doubt because the DNA end fits TRBJ2-5 better. The length of the CDR3 is 15 residues. CDR1 is DFQATT and CDR2 is SNEGSKA in the germline V gene (reference sequence). The CDR3 DNA reads as TGCAGTGCTAGCCCGCTGGATAGGCCTGGAGAGACCCAGTACTTC. It translates to CSASPLDRPGETQYF.

V and J are TRBV6-2 or TRBV6-3 and TRBJ1-2; D not certain. The V end was cut by 3 bases, the J end by 2 bases, with 7 bases between. The CDR3 has 13 residues. Germline assignment: CDR1 MNHEY and CDR2 SVGEGT. The CDR3 is CASSYVANYGYTF. For the CDR3, the DNA is TGTGCCAGCAGTTATGTCGCCAACTATGGCTACACCTTC.

In its sample, this clonotype was seen many times. The chain recombines TRBV20-1 with TRBJ2-3; weak D call: TRBD1 (6 bases). This CDR3 is 15 amino acids long. Trimming cost V 1 base and J 1 base, with 12 bases left between them. Germline CDR1 and CDR2: DFQATT and SNEGSKA (reference sequence). DNA for the CDR3: TGCAGTGCTAGAGGGGGACAACCTCGCACAGATACGCAGTATTTT. This translates into CSARGGQPRTDTQYF.

The chain couples TRBV20-1 to TRBJ2-5, with 9 bases lining up with TRBD2. Germline V lookup: CDR1 DFQATT, CDR2 SNEGSKA (reference sequence). The CDR3 has 13 amino acids. J was trimmed by 11 bases and V by 6 bases; bases with no gene match: 13. For the CDR3, the DNA is TGCAGTGCCTGGACTAGCGACTACAATGAGCAGTACTTC. It specifies CSAWTSDYNEQYF.

This chain connects TRBV5-1 to TRBJ2-1, with D possibly being TRBD1 (6 bases). The end of the DNA is better explained by TRBJ2-7, so the J call may be wrong. The CDR3 is 17 residues long. Germline V gene lookup returns CDR1 SGHRS and CDR2 YFSETQ. The CDR3 protein is CASSLALSRGEYNEQYF. DNA for the CDR3: TGCGCCAGCAGCTTGGCCCTCTCCAGGGGCGAATACAATGAGCAGTACTTC.

This clonotype was seen only a few times. The chain uses TRBV3-1 and TRBJ2-7; D assignment may be TRBD1 or TRBD2 (5 bases each). The germline CDR1 and CDR2 sequences are LGHDT and YNNKEL (reference sequence). Trimming removed 3 bases at V and 4 bases at J, with 16 bases between. The CDR3 length is 15 residues. CDR3 residues: CASSHAGRGVYEQYF. CDR3 in DNA: TGTGCCAGCAGCCACGCCGGACGGGGCGTGTACGAGCAGTACTTC.

The chain couples TRBV20-1 to TRBJ1-3; 8 nucleotides line up with TRBD1. The junction had 9 bases not matched to a gene; V was cut back by 6 bases and J by 2 bases. The germline gives CDR1 DFQATT, CDR2 SNEGSKA (reference sequence). The CDR3 sequence is 15 residues long. CDR3 loop: CSARGDRGTGNTIYF. As DNA, the CDR3 is TGCAGTGCCCGAGGCGACAGGGGCACTGGAAACACCATATATTTT.

With regard to this clonotype: A much larger clonotype is one base distant, so this may be a read error. CDR3 amino acids: CASSERVSSYNEQYF. CDR3 bases: TGCGCCAGCAGCGAAAGGGTAAGCTCCTACAATGAGCAGTACTTC. J is TRBJ2-1 and V is TRBV5-1, with D unclear. The J call is in doubt because the DNA end fits TRBJ2-7 better. Germline CDR1 is SGHRS and CDR2 is YFSETQ. This CDR3 spans 15 amino acids.